The T cell receptor (beta chain) under discussion was sequenced for a study of human T cells and chemical hapten exposure. About the research overall: Women made up most patients, who had alopecia areata, totalis or universalis. Study observations and caveats: There was a positive correlation between PT1 expanded TCR counts and patch test score.

J was trimmed by 4 bases and V by 5 bases; bases with no gene match: 7. CDR1 is SGHVS, CDR2 FQNEAQ, per germline. This CDR3 has 15 amino acids. This clonotype has just a few counts. The antigen is not known. Time point defined: patch test 2, 6 weeks after DPC sensitization. The treatment is: therapeutic diphenylcyclopropenone sensitization with weekly scalp DPC. TCRdb called the RACE reads again in MiXCR, with one record for every CDR3 protein. Here the sample spans about 96,000 distinct CDR3 sequences, approximately 9.3% being singletons. Sequenced material: whole blood, taken in connection with sensitization to the hapten diphenylcyclopropenone (DPC). This sequence was found in a woman aged 40-49 years with alopecia areata. Some clones in this sample may be carry-over from other donors' samples. The V call is TRBV7-8, the J call TRBJ2-2; 7 nucleotides match TRBD2. The chain's CDR3 is CASSETSQVTGELFF. Written as DNA, the CDR3 is TGTGCCAGCAGCGAGACTAGCCAGGTCACCGGGGAGCTGTTTTTT.